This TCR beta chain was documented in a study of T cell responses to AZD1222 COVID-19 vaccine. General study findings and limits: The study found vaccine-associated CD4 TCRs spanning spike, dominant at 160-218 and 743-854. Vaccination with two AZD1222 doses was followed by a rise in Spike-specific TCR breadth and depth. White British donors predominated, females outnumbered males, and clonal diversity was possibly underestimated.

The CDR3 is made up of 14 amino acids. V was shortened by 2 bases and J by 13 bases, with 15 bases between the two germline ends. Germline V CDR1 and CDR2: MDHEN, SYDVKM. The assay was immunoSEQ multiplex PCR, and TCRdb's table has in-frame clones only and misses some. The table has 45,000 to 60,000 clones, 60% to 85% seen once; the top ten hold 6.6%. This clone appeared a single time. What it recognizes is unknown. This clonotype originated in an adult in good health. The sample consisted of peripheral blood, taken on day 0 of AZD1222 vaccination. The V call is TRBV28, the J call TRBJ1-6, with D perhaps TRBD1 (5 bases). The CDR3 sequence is CASSLSPDTFPLHF. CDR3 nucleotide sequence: TGTGCCAGCAGTTTAAGCCCGGACACCTTCCCCCTCCACTTT.